These 3 T cell receptor beta chains share one sample of origin, sequenced in a study of blood T cell repertoires in COVID-19. The table came from immunoSEQ multiplex PCR; TCRdb's copy has only in-frame clones and leaves some out. This repertoire shows some 15,000 clones, approximately 80% found once; its top ten account for approximately 28%. Sequencing used peripheral blood. These receptors were collected from a woman aged 70-85 years with active COVID-19.

The chain combines TRBV9 with TRBJ2-1; 13 bases agree with TRBD2. V shed 2 bases and J 8 bases; nucleotides not matched to a gene: 4. Germline CDR1 reads SGDLS; CDR2 reads YYNGEE. This CDR3 region has 15 residues. The CDR3 DNA reads as TGTGCCAGCAGCGTCGGGACTAGCGGGACCGATGAGCAGTTCTTC. Translation gives CASSVGTSGTDEQFF. The full variable domain, rest sourced from reference TRBV9 and TRBJ2-1, is DSGVTQTPKHLITATGQRVTLRCSPRSGDLSVYWYQQSLDQGLQFLIQYYNGEERAKGNILERFSAQQFPDLHSELNLSSLELGDSALYFCASSVGTSGTDEQFFGPGTRLTVL.

The rearrangement links TRBV19 to TRBJ2-3; 11 bases align to TRBD2. Germline assignment: CDR1 LNHDA and CDR2 SQIVND (reference sequence). Germline trimming cut 4 bases from V and 1 base from J; bases unmatched to any gene: 10. This CDR3 contains 18 residues. The CDR3 loop reads CASSTGASGRKGTDTQYF. CDR3 in DNA: TGTGCCAGTAGTACCGGAGCTAGCGGGAGGAAAGGCACAGATACGCAGTATTTT.

The chain recombines TRBV9 with TRBJ2-1; 8 positions match TRBD2. The CDR3 spans 16 residues. Germline CDR1 reads SGDLS; CDR2 reads YYNGEE. V shed 4 bases, J shed 3 bases, and the junction held 9 bases outside the gene matches. The CDR3 sequence: CASSSGRLAGYNEQFF. As DNA, the CDR3 is TGTGCCAGCAGCTCCGGAAGGCTAGCGGGCTACAATGAGCAGTTCTTC.